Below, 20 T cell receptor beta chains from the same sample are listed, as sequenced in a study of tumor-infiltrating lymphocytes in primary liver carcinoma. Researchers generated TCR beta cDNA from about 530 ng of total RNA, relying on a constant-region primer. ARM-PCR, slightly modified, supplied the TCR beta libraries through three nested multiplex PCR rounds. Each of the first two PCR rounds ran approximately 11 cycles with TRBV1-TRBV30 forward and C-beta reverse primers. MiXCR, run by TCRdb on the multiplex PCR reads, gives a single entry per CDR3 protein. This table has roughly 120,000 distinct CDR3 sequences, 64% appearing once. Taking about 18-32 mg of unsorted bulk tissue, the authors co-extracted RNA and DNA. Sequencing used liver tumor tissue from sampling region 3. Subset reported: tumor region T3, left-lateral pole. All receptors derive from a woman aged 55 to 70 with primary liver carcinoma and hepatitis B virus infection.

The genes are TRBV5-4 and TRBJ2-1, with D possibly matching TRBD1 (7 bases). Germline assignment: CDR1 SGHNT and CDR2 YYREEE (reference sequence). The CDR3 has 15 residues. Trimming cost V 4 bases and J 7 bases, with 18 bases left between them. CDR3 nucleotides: TGTGCCAGCAGCCCGGAGGGGGCTAAGTGGAATGAGCAGTTCTTC. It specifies CASSPEGAKWNEQFF.

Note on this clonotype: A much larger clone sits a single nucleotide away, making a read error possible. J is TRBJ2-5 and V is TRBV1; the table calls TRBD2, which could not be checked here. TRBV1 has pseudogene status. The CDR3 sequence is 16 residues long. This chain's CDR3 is CTSSQGWASLGETQYF. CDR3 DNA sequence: TGCACCAGCAGCCAAGGGTGGGCTAGCCTTGGAGAGACCCAGTACTTC.

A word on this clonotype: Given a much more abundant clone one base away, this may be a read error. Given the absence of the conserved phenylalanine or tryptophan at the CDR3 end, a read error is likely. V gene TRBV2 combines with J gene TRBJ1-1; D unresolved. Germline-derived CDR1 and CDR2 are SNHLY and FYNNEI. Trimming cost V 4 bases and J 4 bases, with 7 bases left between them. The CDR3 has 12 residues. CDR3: CASSVGATEAFL. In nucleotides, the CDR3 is TGTGCCAGCAGTGTGGGAGCCACTGAAGCTTTCCTT.

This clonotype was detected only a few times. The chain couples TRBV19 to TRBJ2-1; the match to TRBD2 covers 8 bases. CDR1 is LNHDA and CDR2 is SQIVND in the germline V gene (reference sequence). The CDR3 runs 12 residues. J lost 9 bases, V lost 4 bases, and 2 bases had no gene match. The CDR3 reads CASSKTSAEQFF. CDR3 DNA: TGTGCCAGTAGTAAGACTAGCGCTGAGCAGTTCTTC. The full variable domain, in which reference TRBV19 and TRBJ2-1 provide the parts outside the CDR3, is DGGITQSPKYLFRKEGQNVTLSCEQNLNHDAMYWYRQDPGQGLRLIYYSQIVNDFQKGDIAEGYSVSREKKESFPLTVTSAQKNPTAFYLCASSKTSAEQFFGPGTRLTVL.

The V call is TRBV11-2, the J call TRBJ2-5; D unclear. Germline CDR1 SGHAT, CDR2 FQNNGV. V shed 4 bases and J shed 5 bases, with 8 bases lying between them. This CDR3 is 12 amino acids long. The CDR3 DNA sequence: TGTGCCAGCAGCTACATAGGGGAGACCCAGTACTTC. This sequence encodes CASSYIGETQYF. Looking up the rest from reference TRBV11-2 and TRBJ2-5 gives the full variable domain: EAGVAQSPRYKIIEKRQSVAFWCNPISGHATLYWYQQILGQGPKLLIQFQNNGVVDDSQLPKDRFSAERLKGVDSTLKIQPAKLEDSAVYLCASSYIGETQYFGPGTRLLVL.

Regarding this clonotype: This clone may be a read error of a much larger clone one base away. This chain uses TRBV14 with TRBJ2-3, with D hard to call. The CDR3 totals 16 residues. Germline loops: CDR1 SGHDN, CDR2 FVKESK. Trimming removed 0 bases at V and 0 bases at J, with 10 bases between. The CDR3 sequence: CASSQDLDGSTDTQYF. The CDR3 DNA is TGTGCCAGCAGCCAAGATCTGGACGGCAGCACAGATACGCAGTATTTT.

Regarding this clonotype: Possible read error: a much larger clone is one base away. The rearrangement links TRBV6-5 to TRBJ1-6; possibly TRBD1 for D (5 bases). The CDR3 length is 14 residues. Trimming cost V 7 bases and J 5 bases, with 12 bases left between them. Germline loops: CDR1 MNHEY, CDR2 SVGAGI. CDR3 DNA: TGTGCCAGCAAGACGACAGAAAATAATTCACCCCTCCACTTT. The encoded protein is CASKTTENNSPLHF.

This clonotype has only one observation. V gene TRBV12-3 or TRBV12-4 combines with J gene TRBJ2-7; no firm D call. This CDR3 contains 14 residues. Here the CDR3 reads CASSLFHDPYGQYV. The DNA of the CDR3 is TGTGCCAGCAGTTTATTCCATGACCCCTACGGGCAGTACGTC.

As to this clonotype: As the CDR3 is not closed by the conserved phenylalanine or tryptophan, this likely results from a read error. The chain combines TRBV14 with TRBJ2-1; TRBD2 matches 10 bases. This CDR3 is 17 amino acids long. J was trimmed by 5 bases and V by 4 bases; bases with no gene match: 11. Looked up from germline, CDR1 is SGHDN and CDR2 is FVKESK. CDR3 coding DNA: TGTGCCAGCAGCCCAGCGGGAGGGCCCAGTGTGGACAATGAGCAGTTCCTC. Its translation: CASSPAGGPSVDNEQFL.

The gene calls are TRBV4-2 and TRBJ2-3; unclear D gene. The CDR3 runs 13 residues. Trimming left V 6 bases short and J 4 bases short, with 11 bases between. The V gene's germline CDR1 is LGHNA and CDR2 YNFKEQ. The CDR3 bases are TGTGCCAGCAGTCGAGAGGCATCAGATACGCAGTATTTT. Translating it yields CASSREASDTQYF.

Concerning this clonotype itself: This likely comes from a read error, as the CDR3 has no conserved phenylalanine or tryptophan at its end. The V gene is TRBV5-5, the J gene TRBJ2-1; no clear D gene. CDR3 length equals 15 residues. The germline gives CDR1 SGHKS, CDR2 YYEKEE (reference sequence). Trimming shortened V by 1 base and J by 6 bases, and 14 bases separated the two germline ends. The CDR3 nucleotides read TGTGCCAGCAGCTTGCGCGGTGCTGAAACCAATGAGCAGTTCCTC. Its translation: CASSLRGAETNEQFL.

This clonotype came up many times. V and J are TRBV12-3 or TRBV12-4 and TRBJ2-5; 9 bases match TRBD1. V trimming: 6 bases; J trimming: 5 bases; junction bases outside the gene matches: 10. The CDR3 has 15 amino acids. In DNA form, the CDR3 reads TGTGCCAGCAGCTATAGACAGGGGGGAGGTGAGACCCAGTACTTC. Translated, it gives CASSYRQGGGETQYF.

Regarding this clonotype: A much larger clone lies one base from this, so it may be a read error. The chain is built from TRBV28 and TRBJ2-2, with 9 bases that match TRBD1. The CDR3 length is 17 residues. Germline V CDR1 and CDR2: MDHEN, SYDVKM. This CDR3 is CASSFGGTGSSTWELFF. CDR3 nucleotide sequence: TGTGCCAGCAGCTTCGGGGGGACAGGGAGTTCCACCTGGGAGCTGTTTTTT.

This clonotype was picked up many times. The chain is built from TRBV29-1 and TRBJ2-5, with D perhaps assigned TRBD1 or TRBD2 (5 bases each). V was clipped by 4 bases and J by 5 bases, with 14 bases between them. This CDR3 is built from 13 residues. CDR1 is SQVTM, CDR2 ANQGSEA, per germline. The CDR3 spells CSVVVPGRETQYF. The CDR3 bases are TGCAGCGTTGTGGTACCGGGGCGGGAGACCCAGTACTTC.

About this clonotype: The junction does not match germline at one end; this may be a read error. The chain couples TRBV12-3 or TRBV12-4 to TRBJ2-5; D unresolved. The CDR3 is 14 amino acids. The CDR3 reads CASSFEDWQEIQYF. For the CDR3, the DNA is TGTGCCAGCAGTTTCGAAGACTGGCAAGAGATCCAGTACTTC.

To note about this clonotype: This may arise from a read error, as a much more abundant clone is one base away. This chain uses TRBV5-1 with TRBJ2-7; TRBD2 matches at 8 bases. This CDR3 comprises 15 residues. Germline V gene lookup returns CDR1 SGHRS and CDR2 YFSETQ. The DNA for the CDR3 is TGCGCCACCAGCTTTCGGGAGGGCCGTAGAAGCGAGCAGTACTTC. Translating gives CATSFREGRRSEQYF. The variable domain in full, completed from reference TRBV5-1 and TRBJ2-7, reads KAGVTQTPRYLIKTRGQQVTLSCSPISGHRSVSWYQQTPGQGLQFLFEYFSETQRNKGNFPGRFSGRQFSNSRSEMNVSTLELGDSALYLCATSFREGRRSEQYFGPGTRLTVT.

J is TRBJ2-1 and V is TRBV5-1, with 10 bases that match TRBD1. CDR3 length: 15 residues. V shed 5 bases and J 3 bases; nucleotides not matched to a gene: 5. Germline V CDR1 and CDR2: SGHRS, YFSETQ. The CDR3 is CASRDRTGGYNEQFF. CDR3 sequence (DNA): TGCGCCAGCAGGGACCGGACAGGGGGCTACAATGAGCAGTTCTTC.

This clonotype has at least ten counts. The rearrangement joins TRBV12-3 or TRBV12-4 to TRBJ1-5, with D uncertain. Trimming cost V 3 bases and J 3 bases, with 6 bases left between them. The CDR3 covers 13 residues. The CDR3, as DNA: TGTGCCAGCAGTTTCGGCGTCAATCAGCCCCAGCATTTT. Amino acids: CASSFGVNQPQHF.

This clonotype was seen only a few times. CDR3 region: CISSLPHEQFF. CDR3 DNA: TGTATCAGCAGTTTGCCCCATGAGCAGTTCTTC. The chain carries TRBV28 and TRBJ2-1; D gene unclear. Germline assignment: CDR1 MDHEN and CDR2 SYDVKM. The length of the CDR3 is 11 residues.

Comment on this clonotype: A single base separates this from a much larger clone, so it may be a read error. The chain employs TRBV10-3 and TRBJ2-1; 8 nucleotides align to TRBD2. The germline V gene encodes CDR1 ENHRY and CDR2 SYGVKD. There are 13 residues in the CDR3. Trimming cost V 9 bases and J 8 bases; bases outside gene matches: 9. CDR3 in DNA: TGTGCCATTGGGGCTAGCGGGTTCGATGAGCAGTTCTTC. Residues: CAIGASGFDEQFF.